These T cell receptor beta chains were read from a single sample in a study of blood T cell repertoires in COVID-19. Sequencing was performed with immunoSEQ multiplex PCR; in TCRdb, only in-frame clones are kept and a portion is missing. The table lists roughly 250,000 clones, roughly 90% of them singletons, with about 6.3% in the top ten. Sequencing was done on a sample of PBMCs or T cells enriched from blood (not recorded which). These receptors all stem from a woman in her twenties or thirties with acute COVID-19. CDR3s include the opening cysteine and the closing phenylalanine or tryptophan.

v_gene	CDR3aa
TRBV7-3	CASSPWAPTVNTEAFF
TRBV7-8	CASSYSGGGTEAFF
TRBV7-2	CASSETRDRYEQYF
TRBV5-8	CASSSGQGASGANVLTF
TRBV19	CASSDVRGAAYEQYF
TRBV28	CASSSPTTPSNQPQHF
TRBV9	CASSAGLNYEQYF
TRBV7-3	CASSPFPGLAGGQETQYF
TRBV19	CASNRDRGTQPQHF
TRBV25-1	CASSLSGTGQSGELFF
TRBV6-5	CASSYSGTASYEQYF
TRBV11-3	CASSAYSGRVDTGELFF
TRBV12-3/TRBV12-4	CASSLKQLEQYF
TRBV30	CALGGNTEAFF
TRBV7-9	CASSFTQLAGGENNEQFF
TRBV2	CASKVSGTGATGELFF
TRBV16	CASSQSQGSYGYTF
TRBV5-4	CASSHSGRRNYGYTF
TRBV11-3	CASSPGQGSGNTGELFF
TRBV5-1	CASSLEPSGSNYLNNEQFF
TRBV7-2	CASSSPGSGQPQHF
TRBV7-3	CASSSQGTEAFF
TRBV4-3	CASSPQEGPGQMETQYF
TRBV29-1	CSVEDPLGTGGETQYF
TRBV28	CASSSSEMGAFF
TRBV7-9	CASSLGSSQVNSPLHF
TRBV19	CASSTRLAGGADTQYF
TRBV27	CASSLRTGVTEAFF
TRBV11-1	CASSIRDTNYGYTF
TRBV9	CASSVADSWEPQHF
TRBV19	CASSIWEEGYGYTF